The sequence of this TCR beta chain was determined in a study of neurological immune-mediated disorders. Broader study findings: HTLV-1-associated myelopathy ranked highest for TCR clonal expansion and multiple sclerosis lowest, beneath healthy controls.

Many counts were recorded for this clonotype. What it binds is unknown. cDNA synthesis was performed by 5'RACE with 10-nucleotide random UMIs. From 15-18 subjects, each sequencing run yielded over 190 million TCR-beta sequences. TCRdb redid the calling of the 5' RACE reads with MiXCR, one entry per CDR3 protein. The table lists tens of thousands of distinct CDR3 sequences, 6.5% to 8.5% of them singletons. V shed 7 bases and J 6 bases; nucleotides not matched to a gene: 6. Germline V gene data show CDR1 as SQVTM and CDR2 as ANQGSEA. The CDR3 is 13 amino acids. This chain links TRBV29-1 with TRBJ2-3, with 11 nucleotides matching TRBD2. Sequencing was done on a sample of PBMCs. The source is a woman aged 40-49 years in good health. CDR3 protein: CSGRLAGPDTQYF. The CDR3 DNA follows: TGCAGCGGCAGACTAGCGGGACCGGATACGCAGTATTTT.